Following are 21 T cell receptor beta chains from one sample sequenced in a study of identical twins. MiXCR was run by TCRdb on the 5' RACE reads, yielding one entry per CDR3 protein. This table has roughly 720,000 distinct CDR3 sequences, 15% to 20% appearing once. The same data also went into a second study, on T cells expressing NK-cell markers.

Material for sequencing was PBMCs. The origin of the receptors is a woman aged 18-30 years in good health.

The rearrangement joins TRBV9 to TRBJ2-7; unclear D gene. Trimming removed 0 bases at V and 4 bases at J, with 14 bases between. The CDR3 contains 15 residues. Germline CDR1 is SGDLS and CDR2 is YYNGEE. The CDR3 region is CASSVGGENWYEQYF. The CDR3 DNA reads TGTGCCAGCAGCGTAGGAGGCGAGAATTGGTACGAGCAGTACTTC.

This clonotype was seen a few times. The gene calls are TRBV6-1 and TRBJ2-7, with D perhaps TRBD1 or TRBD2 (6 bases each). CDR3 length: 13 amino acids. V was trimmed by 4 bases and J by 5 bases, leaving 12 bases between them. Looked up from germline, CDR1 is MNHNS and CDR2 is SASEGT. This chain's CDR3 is CASSVRGANEQYF. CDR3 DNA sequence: TGTGCCAGCAGTGTAAGGGGGGCTAACGAGCAGTACTTC.

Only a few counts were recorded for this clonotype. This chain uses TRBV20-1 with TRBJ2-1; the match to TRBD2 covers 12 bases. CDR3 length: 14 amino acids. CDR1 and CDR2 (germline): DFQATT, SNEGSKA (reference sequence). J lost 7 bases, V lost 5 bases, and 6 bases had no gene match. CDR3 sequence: CSAASGGAKNEQFF. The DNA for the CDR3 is TGCAGTGCTGCTAGCGGGGGGGCTAAGAATGAGCAGTTCTTC.

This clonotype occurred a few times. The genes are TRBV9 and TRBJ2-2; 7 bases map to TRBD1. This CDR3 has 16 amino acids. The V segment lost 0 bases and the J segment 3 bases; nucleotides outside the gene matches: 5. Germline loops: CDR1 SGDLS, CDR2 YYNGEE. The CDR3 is CASSVVGQGDTGELFF. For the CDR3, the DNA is TGTGCCAGCAGCGTAGTAGGTCAGGGGGACACCGGGGAGCTGTTTTTT.

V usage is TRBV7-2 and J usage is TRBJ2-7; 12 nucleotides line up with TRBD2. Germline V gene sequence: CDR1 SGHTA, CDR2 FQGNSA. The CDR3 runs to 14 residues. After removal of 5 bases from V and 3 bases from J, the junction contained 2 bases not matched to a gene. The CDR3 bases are TGTGCCAGCAGCGAGGGACTAGCGGGCTACGAGCAGTACTTC. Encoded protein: CASSEGLAGYEQYF.

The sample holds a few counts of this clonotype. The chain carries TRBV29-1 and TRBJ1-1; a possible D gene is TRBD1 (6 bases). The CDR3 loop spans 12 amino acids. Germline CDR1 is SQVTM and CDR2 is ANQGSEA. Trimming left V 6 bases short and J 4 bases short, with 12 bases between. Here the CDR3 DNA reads TGCAGCGTCCAGACAGGCGGCACTGAAGCTTTCTTT. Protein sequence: CSVQTGGTEAFF. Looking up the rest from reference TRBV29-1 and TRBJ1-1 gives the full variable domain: SAVISQKPSRDICQRGTSLTIQCQVDSQVTMMFWYRQQPGQSLTLIATANQGSEATYESGFVIDKFPISRPNLTFSTLTVSNMSPEDSSIYLCSVQTGGTEAFFGQGTRLTVV.

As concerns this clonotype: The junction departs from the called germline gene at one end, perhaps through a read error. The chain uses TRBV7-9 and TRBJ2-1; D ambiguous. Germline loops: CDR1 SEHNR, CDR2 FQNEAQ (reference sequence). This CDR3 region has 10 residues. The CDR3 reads CASGKNVQFF. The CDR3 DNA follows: TGTGCCAGCGGAAAGAATGTGCAGTTCTTC.

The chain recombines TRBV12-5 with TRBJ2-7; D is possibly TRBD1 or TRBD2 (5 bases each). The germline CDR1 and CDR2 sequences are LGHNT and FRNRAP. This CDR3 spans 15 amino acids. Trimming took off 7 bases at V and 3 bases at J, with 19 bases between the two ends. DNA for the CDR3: TGTGCTAGTGCCCTGGGGCCCATTGAGGGCTACGAGCAGTACTTC. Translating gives CASALGPIEGYEQYF.

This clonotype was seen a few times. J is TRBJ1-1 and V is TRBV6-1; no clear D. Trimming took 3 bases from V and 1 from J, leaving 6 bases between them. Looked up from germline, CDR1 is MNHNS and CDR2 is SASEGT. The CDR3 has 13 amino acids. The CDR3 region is CASSDRQNTEAFF. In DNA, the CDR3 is TGTGCCAGCAGTGATAGGCAGAACACTGAAGCTTTCTTT.

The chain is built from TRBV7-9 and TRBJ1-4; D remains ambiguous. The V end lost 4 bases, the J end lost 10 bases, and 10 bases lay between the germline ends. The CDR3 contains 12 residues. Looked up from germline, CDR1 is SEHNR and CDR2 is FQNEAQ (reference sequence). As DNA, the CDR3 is TGTGCCAGCAGCTATGGAACCGGAAAACTGTTTTTT. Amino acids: CASSYGTGKLFF.

Here the CDR3 reads CASSHRGEGYEQYF. The CDR3 nucleotides are TGTGCCAGCTCACACAGGGGGGAAGGATACGAGCAGTACTTC. This chain links TRBV18 with TRBJ2-7; 8 bases fit TRBD1. Looked up from germline, CDR1 is KGHSH and CDR2 is LQKENI. The ends lost 4 bases at V and 4 bases at J; junction bases unmatched: 6. The CDR3 extends over 14 amino acids.

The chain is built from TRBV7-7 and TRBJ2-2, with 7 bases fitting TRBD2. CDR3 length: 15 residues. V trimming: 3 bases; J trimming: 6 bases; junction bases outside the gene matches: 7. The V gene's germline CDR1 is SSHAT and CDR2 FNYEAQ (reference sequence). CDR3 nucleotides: TGTGCCAGCAGCTTTGGGGTAGCGGGTTCCGGGGAGCTGTTTTTT. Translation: CASSFGVAGSGELFF.

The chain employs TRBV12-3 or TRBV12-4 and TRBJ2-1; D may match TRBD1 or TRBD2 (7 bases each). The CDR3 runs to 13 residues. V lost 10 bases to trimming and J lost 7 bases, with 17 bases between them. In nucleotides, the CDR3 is TGTGCCACAGGGGGGGGCGGGATTAATGAGCAGTTCTTC. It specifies CATGGGGINEQFF.

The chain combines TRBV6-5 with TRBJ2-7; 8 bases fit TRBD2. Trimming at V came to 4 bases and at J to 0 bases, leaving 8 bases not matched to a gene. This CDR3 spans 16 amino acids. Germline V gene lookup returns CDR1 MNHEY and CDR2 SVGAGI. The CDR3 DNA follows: TGTGCCAGCAGTTCCCAGTTGGGACTAGGCTCCTACGAGCAGTACTTC. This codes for CASSSQLGLGSYEQYF.

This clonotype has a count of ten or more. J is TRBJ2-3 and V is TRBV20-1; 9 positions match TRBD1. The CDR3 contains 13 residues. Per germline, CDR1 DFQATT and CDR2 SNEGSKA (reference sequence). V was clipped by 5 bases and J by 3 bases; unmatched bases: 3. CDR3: CSAVTGGTDTQYF. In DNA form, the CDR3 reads TGCAGTGCTGTGACAGGGGGAACAGATACGCAGTATTTT.

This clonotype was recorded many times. The CDR3 DNA reads as TGCAGTGCTTGGCTCCCGGACATGAACTACAATGAGCAGTTCTTC. Translated, it gives CSAWLPDMNYNEQFF. V gene TRBV20-1 combines with J gene TRBJ2-1, with D possibly TRBD1 on 5 matching bases. CDR1 and CDR2 (germline): DFQATT, SNEGSKA (reference sequence). The V gene lost 5 bases and the J gene lost 3 bases, with 17 bases spanning the gap. The CDR3 consists of 15 residues.

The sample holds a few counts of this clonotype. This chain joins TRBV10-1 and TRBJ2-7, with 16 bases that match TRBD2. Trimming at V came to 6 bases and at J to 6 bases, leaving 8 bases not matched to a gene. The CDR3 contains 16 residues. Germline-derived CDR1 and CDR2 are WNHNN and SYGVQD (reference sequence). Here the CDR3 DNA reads TGCGCCAGCAGCGTGGGACTAGCGGGAGGGCCTGGCGAGCAGTACTTC. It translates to CASSVGLAGGPGEQYF.

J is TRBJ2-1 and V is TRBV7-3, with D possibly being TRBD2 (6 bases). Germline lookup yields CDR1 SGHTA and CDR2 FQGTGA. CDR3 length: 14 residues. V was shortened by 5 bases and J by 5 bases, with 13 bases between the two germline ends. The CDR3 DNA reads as TGTGCCAGCAGCCGTCCCGGGGGAGACAATGAGCAGTTCTTC. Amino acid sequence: CASSRPGGDNEQFF.

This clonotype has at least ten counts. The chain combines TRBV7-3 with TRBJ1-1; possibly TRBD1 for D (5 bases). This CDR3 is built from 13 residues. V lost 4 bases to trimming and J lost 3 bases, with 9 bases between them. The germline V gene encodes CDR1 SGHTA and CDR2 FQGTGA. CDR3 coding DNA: TGTGCCAGCAGCTCCTCAGGGTACACTGAAGCTTTCTTT. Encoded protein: CASSSSGYTEAFF.

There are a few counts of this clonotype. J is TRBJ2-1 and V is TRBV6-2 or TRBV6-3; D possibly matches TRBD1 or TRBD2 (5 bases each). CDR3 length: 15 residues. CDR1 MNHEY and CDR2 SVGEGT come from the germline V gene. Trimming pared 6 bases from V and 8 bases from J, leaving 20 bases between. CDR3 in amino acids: CASSLLPGYSDEQFF. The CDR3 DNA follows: TGTGCCAGCAGCCTCCTCCCAGGGTATAGCGATGAGCAGTTCTTC.

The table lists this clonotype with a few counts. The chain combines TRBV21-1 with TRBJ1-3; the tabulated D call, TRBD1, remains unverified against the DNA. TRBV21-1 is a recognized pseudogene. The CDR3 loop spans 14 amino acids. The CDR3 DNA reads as TGTGCCCCCCGGGGGGGGAGCTCTGGAAACACCATATATTTT. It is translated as CAPRGGSSGNTIYF.